The 15 T cell receptor beta chains in this list originate from one sample, sequenced in a study of T cell repertoires in cytomegalovirus infection (dated by TCRdb to the late 2010s). TCRdb lists the instrument as Illumina HiSeq 1500. The public sequencing data were trimmed at Q25 with fastp and processed into clonotypes with MiXCR by TCRdb, which kept only in-frame beta chains. Every distinct CDR3 protein forms one entry, paired with its most common genes and DNA. The sample table holds 480,000 or so distinct CDR3 sequences, of which over 9% were seen once. Roughly 10% of the sample is taken by the ten largest. Material: PBMCs. These receptor sequences come from a human donor in good health (CMV status not recorded). Some clones in this sample may be carry-over from other donors' samples.

In this sample, this clonotype turned up many times. This sequence joins TRBV12-3 or TRBV12-4 and TRBJ2-6; no firm D call. Trimming removed 2 bases at V and 0 bases at J, with 5 bases between. CDR3 size: 15 residues. The CDR3, as DNA: TGTGCCAGCAGTTTATTGGACTCTGGGGCCAACGTCCTGACTTTC. Residues: CASSLLDSGANVLTF.

The chain couples TRBV28 to TRBJ2-7; the D call may be TRBD1 or TRBD2 (5 bases each). This CDR3 contains 13 residues. The V gene's germline CDR1 is MDHEN and CDR2 SYDVKM. V was clipped by 8 bases and J by 3 bases, with 14 bases between them. CDR3 in amino acids: CASRGPGYYEQYF. The CDR3 bases are TGTGCCAGCCGGGGACCGGGTTACTACGAGCAGTACTTC.

V and J are TRBV20-1 and TRBJ1-1; unclear D gene. The ends were cut back, 2 bases at V and 6 bases at J, with 16 bases in the middle. CDR1 is DFQATT and CDR2 is SNEGSKA in the germline V gene (reference sequence). CDR3 size: 14 residues. The CDR3 DNA reads TGCAGTGCTAGATCTATAGACTCGAGCGCTGAAGCTTTCTTT. It encodes CSARSIDSSAEAFF.

This clonotype was detected ten times or more. The CDR3, as DNA: TGTGCCAGCAGCGTTCCCACCAGGGCCCCCGAGTACTTC. As protein: CASSVPTRAPEYF. This rearrangement joins TRBV11-2 to TRBJ2-7; D is possibly TRBD1 (5 bases). The germline CDR1 and CDR2 sequences are SGHAT and FQNNGV. The V and J ends lost 5 bases and 11 bases respectively, with 19 bases between them. This CDR3 spans 13 amino acids.

With respect to this clonotype: Being one base from a much bigger clone, this may be a read error. This sequence joins TRBV5-1 and TRBJ1-2, with unresolved D. The CDR3 runs 13 residues. Germline V gene sequence: CDR1 SGHRS, CDR2 YFSETQ. The CDR3 nucleotides are TGCGACAGCAGCTTGGAAGGCAGCCGCGGCTACACCTTC. This gives the protein CDSSLEGSRGYTF.

The chain combines TRBV15 with TRBJ1-2, with 11 nucleotides matching TRBD1. The germline gives CDR1 LNHNV, CDR2 YYDKDF (reference sequence). This CDR3 comprises 14 residues. The V segment lost 5 bases and the J segment 9 bases; nucleotides outside the gene matches: 8. CDR3 nucleotides: TGTGCCACCAGCTTGGGACAGGGGGGCGTGAGCTACACCTTC. The encoded protein is CATSLGQGGVSYTF.

This clonotype appeared many times. The chain recombines TRBV5-1 with TRBJ2-3; 7 positions match TRBD1. The germline CDR1 and CDR2 sequences are SGHRS and YFSETQ. The V gene end was trimmed by 2 bases and the J gene end by 3 bases; junction bases not matched to a gene: 6. The CDR3 is 15 amino acids. In DNA form, the CDR3 reads TGCGCCAGCAGCTTTAGGGGGCGGAGGACAGATACGCAGTATTTT. Amino acids: CASSFRGRRTDTQYF.

This clonotype was recorded at least ten times. This chain connects TRBV7-9 to TRBJ2-7; tentatively, D is TRBD2 (5 bases). Germline V gives CDR1 SEHNR, CDR2 FQNEAQ (reference sequence). This CDR3 contains 13 residues. Trimming took off 5 bases at V and 1 base at J, with 9 bases between the two ends. CDR3 loop: CASSGTGSYEQYF. For the CDR3, the DNA is TGTGCCAGCAGCGGTACGGGGTCCTACGAGCAGTACTTC.

This clonotype showed up many times. The chain joins TRBV7-9 to TRBJ2-3; TRBD1 aligns across 7 bases. The CDR3 runs to 14 residues. The trim removed 5 bases at V and 2 bases at J, leaving 4 bases unmatched. Germline assignment: CDR1 SEHNR and CDR2 FQNEAQ (reference sequence). CDR3 region: CASSTGQITDTQYF. The CDR3 DNA is TGTGCCAGCAGCACGGGACAGATCACAGATACGCAGTATTTT.

This clonotype appeared many times. The chain couples TRBV7-2 to TRBJ2-4; TRBD2 agrees at 7 bases. Trimming took 7 bases from V and 8 from J; bases not matched to a gene: 8. Germline V gene sequence: CDR1 SGHTA, CDR2 FQGNSA. There are 13 residues in the CDR3. DNA of the CDR3: TGTGCCAGCACCCCGACTAGCTATGACATTCAGTACTTC. Translated: CASTPTSYDIQYF.

The table lists this clonotype with many counts. The rearrangement links TRBV14 to TRBJ2-7, with 7 bases fitting TRBD1. The CDR3 extends over 13 amino acids. V gave up 1 base and J gave up 3 bases; unmatched junction bases: 0. Germline V gives CDR1 SGHDN, CDR2 FVKESK. The CDR3: CASSQGQGYEQYF. The CDR3 DNA sequence: TGTGCCAGCAGCCAAGGACAGGGCTACGAGCAGTACTTC.

This clonotype was seen repeatedly, ten times or more. The chain has TRBV7-2 and TRBJ2-7; TRBD2 is a possible D gene (5 bases). CDR1 and CDR2 from the germline V gene are SGHTA and FQGNSA. The CDR3 has 14 residues. Trimming took off 5 bases at V and 2 bases at J, with 13 bases between the two ends. The CDR3 DNA reads TGTGCCAGCAGCCGTTACGCGGGTGCCTACGAGCAGTACTTC. The encoded protein is CASSRYAGAYEQYF.

At least ten counts were recorded for this clonotype. This chain connects TRBV27 to TRBJ2-5, with TRBD1 identical over 12 bases. The CDR3 totals 16 residues. J gave up 5 bases and V 0 bases, and 4 bases lay outside the gene matches. Germline CDR1 reads MNHEY; CDR2 reads SMNVEV (reference sequence). The DNA of the CDR3 is TGTGCCAGCAGTTTATCCGGGACAGGGGGCGGGGAGACCCAGTACTTC. Encoded protein: CASSLSGTGGGETQYF.

Worth noting for this clonotype: With a much larger clone just one base away, this may be a read error. The rearrangement uses TRBV19 and TRBJ1-1, with D uncertain. CDR3 size: 14 residues. Trimming shortened V by 7 bases and J by 5 bases, and 17 bases separated the two germline ends. CDR1 LNHDA and CDR2 SQIVND come from the germline V gene (reference sequence). CDR3 bases: TGTGCCAGTAATGGGAGGGCCCCTTTGACTGAAGCTTTCTTT. It specifies CASNGRAPLTEAFF.

The sample holds many counts of this clonotype. This chain joins TRBV5-6 and TRBJ2-3; D is perhaps TRBD2 (6 bases). V gave up 0 bases and J gave up 2 bases, with 13 bases separating them. CDR1 is SGHDT and CDR2 is YYEEEE in the germline V gene. This CDR3 contains 16 residues. CDR3 nucleotides: TGTGCCAGCAGCTTGGTCGAGACTAGAGACACAGATACGCAGTATTTT. Its protein is CASSLVETRDTDTQYF. The whole variable domain, remainder taken from reference TRBV5-6 and TRBJ2-3, is DAGVTQSPTHLIKTRGQQVTLRCSPKSGHDTVSWYQQALGQGPQFIFQYYEEEERQRGNFPDRFSGHQFPNYSSELNVNALLLGDSALYLCASSLVETRDTDTQYFGPGTRLTVL.